This T cell receptor beta chain was sequenced for a study of cytomegalovirus exposure and HLA in healthy donors. Germline values: CDR1 MRHNA, CDR2 SNTAGT. V lost 6 bases, J lost 3 bases, and 16 bases stayed unmatched. The CDR3 length is 17 residues. Study-wide results and limits: Later analysis identified a missense DCLRE1C variant that was linked to TCR beta V- and J-gene trimming. Later analysis showed TCR association rates varying by HLA locus, highest for DRB1 and lowest for HLA-C. Most TCR sequences were uncommon, yet certain public TCRs appeared in many donors.

Remarks on this clone: The antigen remains unidentified.

Amplification used 60 Vbeta primers and 13 Jbeta primers. Method: immunoSEQ multiplex PCR; TCRdb's copy keeps in-frame clones and lacks some. The data contain around 150,000 clones, almost 80% of them singletons. The V gene is TRBV6-4, the J gene TRBJ2-7; 8 bases align to TRBD2. Sequences were obtained from PBMCs. The receptor was derived from a man aged 18 to 30 in good health and CMV-seropositive. CDR3 loop: CASRSKGLVGGLYEQYF. The DNA for the CDR3 is TGTGCCAGCAGATCGAAGGGACTAGTGGGGGGGCTCTACGAGCAGTACTTC.